This TCR beta chain was captured in a study of blood T cell repertoires in COVID-19. Overall study: Acute-phase and convalescent COVID-19 samples originated in the United States, Italy and Spain.

Original handling: Using reference gene primer amplification, nucleated cell counts were estimated. The method was immunoSEQ multiplex PCR; TCRdb's version includes in-frame clones alone and lacks a portion of them. The DNA was the basis for D and trimming; V, J and clone size are from that table. This sample has 500,000 to 600,000 clones, with roughly 89% found just once. One Seattle source followed patients from active infection through their disease course. The TCR originated in a woman aged 45-65 years with COVID-19, enrolled during active disease. The sample comprised peripheral blood.

The CDR3 nucleotides are TGCAGTGCTAGAGATGCGGCAGGGGAGTTCTTC. Residues: CSARDAAGEFF. The chain has TRBV20-1 and TRBJ2-1; weak D call: TRBD1 (6 bases). The V end lost 0 bases, the J end lost 14 bases, and 11 bases lay between the germline ends. The germline V gene has CDR1 DFQATT and CDR2 SNEGSKA (reference sequence). The CDR3 totals 11 residues.